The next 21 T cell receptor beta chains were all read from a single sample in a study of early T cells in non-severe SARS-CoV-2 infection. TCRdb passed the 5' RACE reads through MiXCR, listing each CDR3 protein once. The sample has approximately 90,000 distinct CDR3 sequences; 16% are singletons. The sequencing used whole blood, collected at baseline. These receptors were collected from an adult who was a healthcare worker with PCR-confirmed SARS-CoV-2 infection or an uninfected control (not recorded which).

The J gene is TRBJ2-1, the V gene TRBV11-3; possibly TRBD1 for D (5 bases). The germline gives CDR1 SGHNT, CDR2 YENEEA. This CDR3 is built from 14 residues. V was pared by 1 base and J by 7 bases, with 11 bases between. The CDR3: CASSLGGSANEQFF. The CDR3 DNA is TGTGCCAGCAGCTTAGGGGGCTCGGCAAATGAGCAGTTCTTC.

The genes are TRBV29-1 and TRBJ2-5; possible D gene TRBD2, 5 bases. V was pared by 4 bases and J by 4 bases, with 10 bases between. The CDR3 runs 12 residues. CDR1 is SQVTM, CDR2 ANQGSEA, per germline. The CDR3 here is CSVGRAGETQYF. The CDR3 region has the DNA TGCAGCGTTGGTAGGGCGGGAGAGACCCAGTACTTC.

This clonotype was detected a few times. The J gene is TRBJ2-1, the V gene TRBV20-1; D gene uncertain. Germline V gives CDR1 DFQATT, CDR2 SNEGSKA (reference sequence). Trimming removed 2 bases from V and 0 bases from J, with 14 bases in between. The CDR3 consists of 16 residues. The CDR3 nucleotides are TGCAGTGCTAGAACGGCTAGTTCTCACTCCTACAATGAGCAGTTCTTC. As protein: CSARTASSHSYNEQFF.

The CDR3 here is CASSSGAGTPQYF. The CDR3 bases are TGTGCCAGCAGCTCGGGAGCAGGGACCCCGCAGTATTTT. The V call is TRBV7-9, the J call TRBJ2-3; perhaps TRBD2 as D (6 bases). Germline assignment: CDR1 SEHNR and CDR2 FQNEAQ (reference sequence). The CDR3 is 13 residues long. V shed 4 bases and J shed 10 bases, with 15 bases lying between them.

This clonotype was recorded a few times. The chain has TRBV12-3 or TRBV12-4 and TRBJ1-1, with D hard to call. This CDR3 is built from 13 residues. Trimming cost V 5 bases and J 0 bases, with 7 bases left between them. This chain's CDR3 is CASSITVNTEAFF. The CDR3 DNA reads TGTGCCAGCAGTATCACGGTGAACACTGAAGCTTTCTTT.

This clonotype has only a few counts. CDR3 sequence (DNA): TGCGCCAGCAGCCGGTTTAGCGGCGCGACTTACAATGAGCAGTTCTTC. It codes for CASSRFSGATYNEQFF. The chain carries TRBV4-1 and TRBJ2-1; perhaps TRBD2 as D (6 bases). The CDR3 runs to 16 residues. Germline V gene sequence: CDR1 MGHRA, CDR2 YSYEKL. V dropped 4 bases and J dropped 4 bases, with 17 bases sitting between them.

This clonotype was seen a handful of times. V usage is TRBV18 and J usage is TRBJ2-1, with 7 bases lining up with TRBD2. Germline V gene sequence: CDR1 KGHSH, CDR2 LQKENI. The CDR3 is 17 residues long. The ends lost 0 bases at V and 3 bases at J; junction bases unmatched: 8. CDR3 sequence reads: CASSPPGGESYYNEQFF. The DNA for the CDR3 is TGTGCCAGCTCACCACCTGGGGGGGAGAGCTACTACAATGAGCAGTTCTTC.

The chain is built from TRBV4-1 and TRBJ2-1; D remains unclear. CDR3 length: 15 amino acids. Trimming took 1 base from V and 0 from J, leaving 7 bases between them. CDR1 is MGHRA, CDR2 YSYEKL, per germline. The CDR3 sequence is CASSQVGSSYNEQFF. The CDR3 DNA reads TGCGCCAGCAGCCAAGTGGGAAGCTCCTACAATGAGCAGTTCTTC.

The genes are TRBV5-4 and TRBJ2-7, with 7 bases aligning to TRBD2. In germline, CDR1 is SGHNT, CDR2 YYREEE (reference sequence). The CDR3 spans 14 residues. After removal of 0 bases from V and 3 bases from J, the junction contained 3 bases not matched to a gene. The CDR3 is CASSLERDGYEQYF. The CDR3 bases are TGTGCCAGCAGCTTGGAGCGGGACGGCTACGAGCAGTACTTC.

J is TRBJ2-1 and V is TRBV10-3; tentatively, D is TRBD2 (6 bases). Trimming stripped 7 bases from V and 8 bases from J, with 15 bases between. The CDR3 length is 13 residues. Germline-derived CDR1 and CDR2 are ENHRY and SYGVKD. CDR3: CAITPGGEDEQFF. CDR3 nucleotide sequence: TGTGCCATCACCCCCGGGGGTGAAGATGAGCAGTTCTTC.

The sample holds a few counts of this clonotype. This CDR3 is CASSTRDVPPRVEAFF. DNA of the CDR3: TGTGCCAGCAGCACCCGGGACGTTCCTCCGAGGGTTGAAGCTTTCTTT. V gene TRBV7-6 combines with J gene TRBJ1-1; D perhaps matches TRBD1 (5 bases). Germline-derived CDR1 and CDR2 are SGHVS and FNYEAQ. The CDR3 is 16 amino acids. V was pared by 5 bases and J by 7 bases, with 23 bases between. Filled out from reference TRBV7-6 and TRBJ1-1, the complete variable domain reads GAGVSQSPRYKVTKRGQDVALRCDPISGHVSLYWYRQALGQGPEFLTYFNYEAQQDKSGLPNDRFSAERPEGSISTLTIQRTEQRDSAMYRCASSTRDVPPRVEAFFGQGTRLTVV.

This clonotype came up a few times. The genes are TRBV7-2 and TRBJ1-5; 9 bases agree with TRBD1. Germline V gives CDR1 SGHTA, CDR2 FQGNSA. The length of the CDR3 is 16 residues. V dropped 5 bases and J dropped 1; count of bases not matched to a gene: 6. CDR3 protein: CASSPVQGASNQPQHF. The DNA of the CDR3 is TGTGCCAGCAGCCCGGTACAGGGGGCGAGCAATCAGCCCCAGCATTTT.

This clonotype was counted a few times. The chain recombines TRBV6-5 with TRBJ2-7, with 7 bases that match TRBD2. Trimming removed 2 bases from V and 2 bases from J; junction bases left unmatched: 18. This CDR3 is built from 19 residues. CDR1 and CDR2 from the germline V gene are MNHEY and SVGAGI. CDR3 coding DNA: TGTGCCAGCAGTTACCGGAATTGGTTAGCGGGCCGGACCCCCTACGAGCAGTACTTC. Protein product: CASSYRNWLAGRTPYEQYF.

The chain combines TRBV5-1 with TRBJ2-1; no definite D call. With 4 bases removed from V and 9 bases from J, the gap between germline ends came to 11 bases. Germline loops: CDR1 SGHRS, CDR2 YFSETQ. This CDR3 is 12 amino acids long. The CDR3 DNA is TGCGCCAGCAGCCCCCTCGGCACTGAGCAGTTCTTC. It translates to CASSPLGTEQFF.

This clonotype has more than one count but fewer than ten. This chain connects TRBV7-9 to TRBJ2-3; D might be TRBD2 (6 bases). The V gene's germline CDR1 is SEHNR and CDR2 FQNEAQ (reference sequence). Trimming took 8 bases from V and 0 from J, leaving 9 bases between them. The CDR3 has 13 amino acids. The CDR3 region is CASGRRSTDTQYF. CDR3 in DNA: TGTGCCAGCGGGAGGAGGAGCACAGATACGCAGTATTTT.

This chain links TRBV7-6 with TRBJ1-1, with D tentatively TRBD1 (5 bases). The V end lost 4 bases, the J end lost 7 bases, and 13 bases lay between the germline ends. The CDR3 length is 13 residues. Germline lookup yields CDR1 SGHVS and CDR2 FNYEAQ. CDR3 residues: CASSSGPENEAFF. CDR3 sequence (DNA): TGTGCCAGCAGCTCGGGACCCGAGAATGAAGCTTTCTTT.

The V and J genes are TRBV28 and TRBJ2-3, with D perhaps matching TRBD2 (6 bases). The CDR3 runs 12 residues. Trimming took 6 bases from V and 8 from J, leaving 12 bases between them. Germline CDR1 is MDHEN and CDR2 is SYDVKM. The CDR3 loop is CASSRSGVTQYF. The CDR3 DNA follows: TGTGCCAGCAGCCGATCGGGGGTTACGCAGTATTTT. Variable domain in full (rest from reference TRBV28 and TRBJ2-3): DVKVTQSSRYLVKRTGEKVFLECVQDMDHENMFWYRQDPGLGLRLIYFSYDVKMKEKGDIPEGYSVSREKKERFSLILESASTNQTSMYLCASSRSGVTQYFGPGTRLTVL.

The chain's CDR3 is CASSSSTGAGQYF. The CDR3 coding sequence is TGTGCCAGCAGCTCGTCGACAGGAGCGGGGCAGTACTTC. This sequence joins TRBV11-3 and TRBJ2-7; D tentatively reads TRBD1 or TRBD2 (6 bases each). V was clipped by 4 bases and J by 9 bases, with 16 bases between them. Germline V gene data show CDR1 as SGHNT and CDR2 as YENEEA. This CDR3 contains 13 residues. The full variable domain, with the rest looked up from reference TRBV11-3 and TRBJ2-7, is EAGVVQSPRYKIIEKKQPVAFWCNPISGHNTLYWYLQNLGQGPELLIRYENEEAVDDSQLPKDRFSAERLKGVDSTLKIQPAELGDSAVYLCASSSSTGAGQYFGPGTRLTVT.

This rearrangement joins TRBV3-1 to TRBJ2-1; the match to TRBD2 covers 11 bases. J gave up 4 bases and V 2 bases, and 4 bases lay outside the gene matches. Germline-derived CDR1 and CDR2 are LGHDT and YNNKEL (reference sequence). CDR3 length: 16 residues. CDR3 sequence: CASSQPLAGVYNEQFF. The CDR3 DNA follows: TGTGCCAGCAGCCAACCACTAGCGGGAGTATACAATGAGCAGTTCTTC.

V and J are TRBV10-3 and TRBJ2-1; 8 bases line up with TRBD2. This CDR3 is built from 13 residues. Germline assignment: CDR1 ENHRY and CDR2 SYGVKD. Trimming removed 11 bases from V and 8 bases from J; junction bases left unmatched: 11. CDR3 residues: CAAFSGEAHEQFF. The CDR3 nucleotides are TGTGCCGCCTTTAGCGGGGAGGCCCATGAGCAGTTCTTC.

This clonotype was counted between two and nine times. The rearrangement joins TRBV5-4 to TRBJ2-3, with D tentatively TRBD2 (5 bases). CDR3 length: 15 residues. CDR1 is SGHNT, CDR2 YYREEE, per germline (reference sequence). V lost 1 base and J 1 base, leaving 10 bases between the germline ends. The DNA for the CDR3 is TGTGCCAGCAGCTTGTGGGGTAGCGGCACAGATACGCAGTATTTT. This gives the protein CASSLWGSGTDTQYF.